This TCR beta chain appears in the sequencing data of a study of T cell repertoires in cytomegalovirus infection. About the study: Researchers turned to recently identified HLA-C-restricted CMV epitopes as well as well-studied HLA-B-restricted ones. CMV infection and matching HLA type were both indicated by public TCR beta signatures.

A single record per CDR3 protein comes from TCRdb applying MiXCR to the reads. This table holds some 46,000 distinct CDR3 sequences, nearly 20% found once. Study-wide findings and caveats: Frequencies of public TCR beta families were cumulated, and this identified carriers of CMV plus the relevant HLA. In two of eight donors, the top clonotype was HLA-C-restricted CMV-specific.

This clonotype has ten or more counts. Its matching antigen is unknown. The CDR3 extends over 14 amino acids. Trimming took 1 base from V and 3 from J, leaving 10 bases between them. The clonotype comes from a human donor in good health (CMV status not recorded). Some clones in this sample may be carry-over from other donors' samples. The material sequenced was CD8+ T cells from cultured PBMCs, taken from culture after CMV antigen stimulation. The V and J genes are TRBV12-3 or TRBV12-4 and TRBJ2-7; D call uncertain. DNA of the CDR3: TGTGCCAGCAGTTTAGGCAGCTCTTACTACGAGCAGTACTTC. As protein: CASSLGSSYYEQYF.